Below are 21 T cell receptor beta chains sequenced from a single sample in a study of T cell repertoires in cytomegalovirus infection. TCRdb re-derived calls from the reads in MiXCR, one entry per CDR3 protein. This table holds 200,000 or so distinct CDR3 sequences, roughly 19% found once. Sequencing was done on a sample of PBMCs. Source of these receptors: a human donor in good health (CMV status not recorded). Some clones in this sample may be carry-over from other donors' samples.

The table lists this clonotype with a few counts. The V gene is TRBV6-6, the J gene TRBJ2-5, with D perhaps matching TRBD1 (7 bases). The length of the CDR3 is 14 residues. V was shortened by 2 bases and J by 7 bases, with 14 bases between the two germline ends. Germline V CDR1 and CDR2: MNHNY, SVGAGI (reference sequence). CDR3 loop: CASSYGGTVGTQYF. The CDR3 DNA reads as TGTGCCAGCAGTTACGGAGGGACAGTCGGGACCCAGTACTTC.

The chain links TRBV5-1 to TRBJ1-1; D ambiguous. This CDR3 has 13 residues. Trimming took off 4 bases at V and 3 bases at J, with 10 bases between the two ends. Per the germline V gene, CDR1 is SGHRS and CDR2 is YFSETQ. The CDR3 DNA sequence: TGCGCCAGCAGCCTATACAGTTACACTGAAGCTTTCTTT. Translating gives CASSLYSYTEAFF.

The chain employs TRBV28 and TRBJ1-5, with TRBD1 as a possible D gene (5 bases). This CDR3 has 15 residues. Germline assignment: CDR1 MDHEN and CDR2 SYDVKM. V lost 6 bases and J 0 bases, leaving 12 bases between the germline ends. CDR3 coding DNA: TGTGCCAGCAGCCCCCCAGGGCGTAGCAATCAGCCCCAGCATTTT. This gives the protein CASSPPGRSNQPQHF.

Ten or more counts support this clonotype. The rearrangement links TRBV7-6 to TRBJ1-3; D possibly corresponds to TRBD1 (6 bases). V was shortened by 3 bases and J by 1 base, with 16 bases between the two germline ends. The CDR3 totals 17 residues. Germline V gene data show CDR1 as SGHVS and CDR2 as FNYEAQ. The CDR3 nucleotides are TGTGCCAGCAGCTTTTTGGGGGCGTCCGCGTCTGGAAACACCATATATTTT. Its protein is CASSFLGASASGNTIYF.

The rearrangement links TRBV6-6 to TRBJ2-7; D uncertain. This CDR3 region has 13 residues. Germline loops: CDR1 MNHNY, CDR2 SVGAGI (reference sequence). Deletions cut 6 bases from V and 4 bases from J, with 13 bases between. This chain's CDR3 is CASSLVDGYEQYF. CDR3 sequence (DNA): TGTGCCAGCAGCCTCGTGGACGGGTACGAGCAGTACTTC.

This clonotype was counted between two and nine times. The V call is TRBV29-1, the J call TRBJ2-5, with TRBD2 as a possible D gene (6 bases). The V gene's germline CDR1 is SQVTM and CDR2 ANQGSEA. V dropped 4 bases and J dropped 4 bases, with 19 bases sitting between them. The CDR3 totals 15 residues. The CDR3 reads CSVVLTGVRAETQYF. The CDR3 DNA sequence: TGCAGCGTTGTTTTGACGGGGGTTCGCGCAGAGACCCAGTACTTC.

This clonotype has a count of ten or more. The V call is TRBV7-9, the J call TRBJ2-5; TRBD2 matches 8 bases. V dropped 2 bases and J dropped 6; count of bases not matched to a gene: 2. In germline, CDR1 is SEHNR, CDR2 FQNEAQ (reference sequence). This CDR3 has 13 residues. The CDR3 DNA follows: TGTGCCAGCAGCTTAACGGGGGGGCAGACCCAGTACTTC. This gives the protein CASSLTGGQTQYF.

Turning to this clonotype: This may stem from a read error, because a much larger clone lies one nucleotide away. The rearrangement joins TRBV7-7 to TRBJ2-2; D perhaps matches TRBD2 (5 bases). The CDR3 is 14 amino acids. Germline CDR1 is SSHAT and CDR2 is FNYEAQ (reference sequence). The CDR3 DNA is TGTGCCAGCGCCAACACCGCGAACACCGGGGAGCCGTTTTTT. It specifies CASANTANTGEPFF.

This clonotype was counted only a few times. The chain has TRBV28 and TRBJ2-7; no clear D. Trimming removed 7 bases at V and 6 bases at J, with 16 bases between. This CDR3 is 13 amino acids long. Germline loops: CDR1 MDHEN, CDR2 SYDVKM. The CDR3 DNA is TGTGCCAGCAAGATCTGGGGAACTGGCGAGCAGTACTTC. This gives the protein CASKIWGTGEQYF.

The chain carries TRBV29-1 and TRBJ2-5, with unresolved D. The germline V gene has CDR1 SQVTM and CDR2 ANQGSEA. The CDR3 is 11 residues long. V shed 1 base and J shed 7 bases, with 7 bases lying between them. Here the CDR3 reads CSVEVTGTQYF. DNA for the CDR3: TGCAGCGTTGAAGTGACGGGGACCCAGTACTTC.

This chain connects TRBV12-3 or TRBV12-4 to TRBJ2-5; D remains ambiguous. The CDR3 extends over 12 amino acids. V lost 5 bases, J lost 4 bases, and 8 bases lay in between. The CDR3 DNA reads TGTGCCAGCAGTGGGCTGGGAGAGACCCAGTACTTC. Its protein is CASSGLGETQYF.

This clonotype has a count of ten or more. This chain uses TRBV7-2 with TRBJ2-5, with 8 nucleotides matching TRBD2. V gave up 4 bases and J gave up 5 bases; unmatched junction bases: 12. The germline V gene has CDR1 SGHTA and CDR2 FQGNSA. This CDR3 spans 16 amino acids. This CDR3 is CASSSMGSGSGETQYF. DNA of the CDR3: TGTGCCAGCAGCTCCATGGGGAGCGGGAGTGGGGAGACCCAGTACTTC. The full variable domain, in which reference TRBV7-2 and TRBJ2-5 provide the parts outside the CDR3, is GAGVSQSPSNKVTEKGKDVELRCDPISGHTALYWYRQSLGQGLEFLIYFQGNSAPDKSGLPSDRFSAERTGGSVSTLTIQRTQQEDSAVYLCASSSMGSGSGETQYFGPGTRLLVL.

In its sample, this clonotype was seen a few times. The chain couples TRBV6-6 to TRBJ1-3; D gene ambiguous. Germline V gene lookup returns CDR1 MNHNY and CDR2 SVGAGI (reference sequence). This CDR3 region has 10 residues. V was pared by 8 bases and J by 12 bases, with 11 bases between. The CDR3 region is CASLGPLIYF. The CDR3 DNA sequence: TGTGCCAGCCTTGGACCCCTCATATATTTT.

The sample holds many counts of this clonotype. The chain combines TRBV4-2 with TRBJ1-3; D possibly corresponds to TRBD1 (6 bases). Germline loops: CDR1 LGHNA, CDR2 YNFKEQ. The CDR3 is 17 amino acids. V was pared by 0 bases and J by 3 bases, with 15 bases between. The CDR3 loop reads CASSQEVQGASGNTIYF. The CDR3 nucleotides read TGTGCCAGCAGCCAAGAGGTACAGGGCGCTAGTGGAAACACCATATATTTT.

The chain carries TRBV14 and TRBJ1-6, with D maybe TRBD1 (5 bases). There are 15 residues in the CDR3. Germline CDR1 is SGHDN and CDR2 is FVKESK. V lost 4 bases and J 9 bases, leaving 16 bases between the germline ends. The CDR3 DNA is TGTGCCAGCAGCCGACCGGGACGGCTGGCTTCACCCCTCCACTTT. This codes for CASSRPGRLASPLHF.

This clonotype has a count of ten or more. The chain uses TRBV12-3 or TRBV12-4 and TRBJ1-5, with D unresolved. The CDR3 consists of 14 residues. Trimming removed 3 bases at V and 3 bases at J, with 9 bases between. For the CDR3, the DNA is TGTGCCAGCAGTTTGGGCGGGGACAATCAGCCCCAGCATTTT. Its translation: CASSLGGDNQPQHF.

CDR3 amino acids: CATSGHEQYF. CDR3 DNA: TGTGCCACATCTGGACACGAGCAGTACTTC. V and J are TRBV28 and TRBJ2-7; D call uncertain. Germline V lookup: CDR1 MDHEN, CDR2 SYDVKM. V lost 10 bases and J lost 5, with 9 bases in between. This CDR3 spans 10 amino acids.

This chain joins TRBV6-1 and TRBJ1-1; D unclear. Germline V gene lookup returns CDR1 MNHNS and CDR2 SASEGT. V was pared by 8 bases and J by 1 base, with 5 bases between. The CDR3 extends over 11 amino acids. CDR3 nucleotide sequence: TGTGCCAGCTGGGAGAACACTGAAGCTTTCTTT. This translates into CASWENTEAFF.

There are many counts of this clonotype. The chain employs TRBV12-3 or TRBV12-4 and TRBJ2-5; 10 nucleotides align to TRBD2. The V segment lost 0 bases and the J segment 1 base; nucleotides outside the gene matches: 2. The CDR3 is 16 residues long. CDR3 nucleotide sequence: TGTGCCAGCAGTTTAGCTACTAGCGGGGCCCAAGAGACCCAGTACTTC. Its translation is CASSLATSGAQETQYF.

This chain connects TRBV15 to TRBJ1-1; 7 bases align to TRBD1. V lost 2 bases to trimming and J lost 0 bases; unmatched junction nucleotides: 0. Germline CDR1 reads LNHNV; CDR2 reads YYDKDF (reference sequence). This CDR3 is built from 14 residues. The CDR3 region has the DNA TGTGCCACCAGCAGAACAGGGGTGAACACTGAAGCTTTCTTT. Its protein product is CATSRTGVNTEAFF.

In this sample, this clonotype turned up many times. This sequence joins TRBV12-3 or TRBV12-4 and TRBJ2-4; D is perhaps TRBD1 (5 bases). Trimming pared 3 bases from V and 8 bases from J, leaving 11 bases between. This CDR3 is 13 amino acids long. Here the CDR3 DNA reads TGTGCCAGCAGTTTGAACAGGAAGGACATTCAGTACTTC. Translating it yields CASSLNRKDIQYF.